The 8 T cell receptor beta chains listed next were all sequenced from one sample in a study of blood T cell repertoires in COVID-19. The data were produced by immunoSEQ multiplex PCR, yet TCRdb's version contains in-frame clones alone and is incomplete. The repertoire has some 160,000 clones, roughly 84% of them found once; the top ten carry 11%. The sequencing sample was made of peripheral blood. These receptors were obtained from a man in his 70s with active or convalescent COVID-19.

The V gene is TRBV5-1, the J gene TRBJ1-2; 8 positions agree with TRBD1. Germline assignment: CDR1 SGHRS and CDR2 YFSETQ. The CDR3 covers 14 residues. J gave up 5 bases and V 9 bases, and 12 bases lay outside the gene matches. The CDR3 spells CATSGGGQDYGYTF. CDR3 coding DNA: TGCGCCACCTCAGGAGGGGGACAGGATTATGGCTACACCTTC.

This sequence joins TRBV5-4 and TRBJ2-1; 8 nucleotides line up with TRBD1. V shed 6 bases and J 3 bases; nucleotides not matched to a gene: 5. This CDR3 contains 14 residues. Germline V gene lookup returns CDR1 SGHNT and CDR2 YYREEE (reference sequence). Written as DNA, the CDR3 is TGTGCCAGCACCCGACAGGGGAACTACAATGAGCAGTTCTTC. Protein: CASTRQGNYNEQFF.

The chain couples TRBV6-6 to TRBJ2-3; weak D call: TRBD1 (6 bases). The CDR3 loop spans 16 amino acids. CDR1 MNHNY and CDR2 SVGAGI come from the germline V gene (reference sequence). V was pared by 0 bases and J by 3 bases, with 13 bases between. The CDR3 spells CASSYSTGPRTDTQYF. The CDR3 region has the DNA TGTGCCAGCAGTTACTCGACAGGCCCTCGGACAGATACGCAGTATTTT.

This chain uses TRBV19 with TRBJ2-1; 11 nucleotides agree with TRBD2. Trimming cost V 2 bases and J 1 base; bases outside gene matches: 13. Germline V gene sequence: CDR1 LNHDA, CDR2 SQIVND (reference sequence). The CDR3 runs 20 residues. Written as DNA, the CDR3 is TGTGCCAGTAGTATAATGGTGGTAGCGGGAGGGCCGGGGTCCTACAATGAGCAGTTCTTC. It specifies CASSIMVVAGGPGSYNEQFF.

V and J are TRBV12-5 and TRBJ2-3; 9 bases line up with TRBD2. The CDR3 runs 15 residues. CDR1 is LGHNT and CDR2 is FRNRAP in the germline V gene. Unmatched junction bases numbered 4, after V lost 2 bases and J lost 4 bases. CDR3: CASGLWREGSDTQYF. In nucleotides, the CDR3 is TGTGCTAGTGGTTTGTGGCGGGAGGGGTCAGATACGCAGTATTTT.

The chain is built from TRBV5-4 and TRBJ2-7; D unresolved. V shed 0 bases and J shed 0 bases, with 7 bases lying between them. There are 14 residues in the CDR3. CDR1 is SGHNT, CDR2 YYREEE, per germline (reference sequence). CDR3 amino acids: CASSLVGGSYEQYF. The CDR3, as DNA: TGTGCCAGCAGCTTGGTCGGCGGCTCCTACGAGCAGTACTTC.

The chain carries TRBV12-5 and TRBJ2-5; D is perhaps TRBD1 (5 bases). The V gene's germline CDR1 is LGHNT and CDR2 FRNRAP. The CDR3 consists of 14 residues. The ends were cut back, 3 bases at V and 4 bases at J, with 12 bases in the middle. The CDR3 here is CASGFGQGRETQYF. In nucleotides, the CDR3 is TGTGCTAGTGGTTTTGGCCAGGGTCGAGAGACCCAGTACTTC.

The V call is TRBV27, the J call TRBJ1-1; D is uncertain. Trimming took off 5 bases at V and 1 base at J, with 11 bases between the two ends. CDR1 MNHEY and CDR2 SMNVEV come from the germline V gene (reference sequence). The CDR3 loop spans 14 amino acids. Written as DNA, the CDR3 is TGTGCCAGCAGTCGAGGACTCCAGAACACTGAAGCTTTCTTT. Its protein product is CASSRGLQNTEAFF.